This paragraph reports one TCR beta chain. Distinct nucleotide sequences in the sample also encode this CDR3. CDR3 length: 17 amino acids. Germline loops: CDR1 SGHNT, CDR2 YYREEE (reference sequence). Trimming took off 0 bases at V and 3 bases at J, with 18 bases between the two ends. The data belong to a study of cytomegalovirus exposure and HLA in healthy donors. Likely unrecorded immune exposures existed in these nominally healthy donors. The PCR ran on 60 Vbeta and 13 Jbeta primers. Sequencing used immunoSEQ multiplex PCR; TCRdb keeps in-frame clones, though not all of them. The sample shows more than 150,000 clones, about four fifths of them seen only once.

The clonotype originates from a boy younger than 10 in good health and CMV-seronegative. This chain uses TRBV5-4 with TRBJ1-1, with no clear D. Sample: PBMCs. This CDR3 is CASSLAIGSVSDTEAFF. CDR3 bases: TGTGCCAGCAGCTTGGCGATAGGTAGCGTTTCGGACACTGAAGCTTTCTTT.